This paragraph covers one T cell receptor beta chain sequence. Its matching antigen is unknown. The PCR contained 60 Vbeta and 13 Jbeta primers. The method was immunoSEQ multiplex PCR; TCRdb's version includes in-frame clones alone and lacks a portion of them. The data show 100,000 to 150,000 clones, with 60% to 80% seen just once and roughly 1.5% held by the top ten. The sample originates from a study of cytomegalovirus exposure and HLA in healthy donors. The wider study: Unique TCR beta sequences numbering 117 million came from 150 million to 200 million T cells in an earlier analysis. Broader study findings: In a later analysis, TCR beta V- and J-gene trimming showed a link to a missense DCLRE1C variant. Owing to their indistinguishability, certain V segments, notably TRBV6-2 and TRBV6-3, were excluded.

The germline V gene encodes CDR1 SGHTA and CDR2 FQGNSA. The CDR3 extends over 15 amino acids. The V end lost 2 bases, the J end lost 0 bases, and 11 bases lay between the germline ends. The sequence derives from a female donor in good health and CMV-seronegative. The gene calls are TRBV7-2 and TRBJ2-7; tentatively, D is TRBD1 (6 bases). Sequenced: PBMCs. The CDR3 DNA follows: TGTGCCAGCAGCTTACTGGGGGCCGTCTCCTACGAGCAGTACTTC. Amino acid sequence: CASSLLGAVSYEQYF.